This T cell receptor beta chain emerged from a study of shared clonotypes between healthy human individuals. Study details: Donors had three CD4 naive, three CD4 memory, two CD8 naive and one CD8 memory plate apiece.

The V end lost 3 bases, the J end lost 2 bases, and 14 bases lay between the germline ends. This CDR3 has 15 amino acids. Germline V gene lookup returns CDR1 SEHNR and CDR2 FQNEAQ (reference sequence). Sequenced by immunoSEQ multiplex PCR; TCRdb stores in-frame clones only, minus some. There are about 2 million clones in the sample; about 95% occur only once, and approximately 1.2% lies in the top ten. Selected positively for CCR7 and CD45RO-negative, naive CD8 cells excluded terminally differentiated effector memory CD45RA+ cells. The donors, all of them Caucasian adults, lived in Nashville, Tennessee.

This chain joins TRBV7-9 and TRBJ2-7; D not certain. What was sequenced was naive CD8+ T cells sorted from blood. The sequence came from a man in his late teens or twenties in good health. The CDR3 reads CASSFPGSFPYEQYF. The CDR3 DNA follows: TGTGCCAGCAGCTTTCCCGGATCCTTTCCCTACGAGCAGTACTTC. Full variable domain (missing parts from reference TRBV7-9 and TRBJ2-7): DTGVSQNPRHKITKRGQNVTFRCDPISEHNRLYWYRQTLGQGPEFLTYFQNEAQLEKSRLLSDRFSAERPKGSFSTLEIQRTEQGDSAMYLCASSFPGSFPYEQYFGPGTRLTVT.